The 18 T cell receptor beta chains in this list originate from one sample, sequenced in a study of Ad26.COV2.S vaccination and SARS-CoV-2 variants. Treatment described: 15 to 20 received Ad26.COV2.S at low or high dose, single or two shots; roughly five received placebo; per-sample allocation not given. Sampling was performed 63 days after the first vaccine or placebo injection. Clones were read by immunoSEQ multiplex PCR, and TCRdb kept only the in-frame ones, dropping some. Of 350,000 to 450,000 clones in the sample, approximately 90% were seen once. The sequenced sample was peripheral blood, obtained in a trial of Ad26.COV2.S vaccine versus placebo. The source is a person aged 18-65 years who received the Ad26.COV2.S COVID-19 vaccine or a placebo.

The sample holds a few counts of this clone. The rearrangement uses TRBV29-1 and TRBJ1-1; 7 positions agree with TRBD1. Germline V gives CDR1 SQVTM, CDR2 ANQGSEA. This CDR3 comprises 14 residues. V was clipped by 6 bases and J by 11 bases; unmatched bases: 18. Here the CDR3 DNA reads TGCAGCGTGGGGGCGCATGACAGGGAGAAAACGGCTTTCTTT. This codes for CSVGAHDREKTAFF.

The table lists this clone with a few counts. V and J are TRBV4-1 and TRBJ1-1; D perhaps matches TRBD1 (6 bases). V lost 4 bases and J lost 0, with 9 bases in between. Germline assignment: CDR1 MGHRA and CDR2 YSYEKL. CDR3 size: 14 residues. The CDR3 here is CASSPRGMNTEAFF. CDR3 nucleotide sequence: TGCGCCAGCAGCCCGAGGGGGATGAACACTGAAGCTTTCTTT.

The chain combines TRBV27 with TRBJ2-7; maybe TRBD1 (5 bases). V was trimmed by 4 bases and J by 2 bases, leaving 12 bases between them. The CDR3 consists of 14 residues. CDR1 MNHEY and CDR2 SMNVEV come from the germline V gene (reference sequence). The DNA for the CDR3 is TGTGCCAGCAGTTCTACCTCGACAGCCTACGAGCAGTACTTC. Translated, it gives CASSSTSTAYEQYF.

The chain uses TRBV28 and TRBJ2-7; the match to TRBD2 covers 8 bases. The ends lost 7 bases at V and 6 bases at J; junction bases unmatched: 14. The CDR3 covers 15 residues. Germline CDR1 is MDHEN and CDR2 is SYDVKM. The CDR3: CASTNGGARILEQYF. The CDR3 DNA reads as TGTGCCAGCACCAACGGGGGGGCGCGTATACTCGAGCAGTACTTC.

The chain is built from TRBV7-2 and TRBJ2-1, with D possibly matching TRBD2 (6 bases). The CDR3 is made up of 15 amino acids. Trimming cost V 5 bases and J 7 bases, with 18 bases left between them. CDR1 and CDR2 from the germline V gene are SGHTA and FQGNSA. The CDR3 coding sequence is TGTGCCAGCAGCCCAGGAGGGGTGGGTGAAAATGAGCAGTTCTTC. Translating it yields CASSPGGVGENEQFF.

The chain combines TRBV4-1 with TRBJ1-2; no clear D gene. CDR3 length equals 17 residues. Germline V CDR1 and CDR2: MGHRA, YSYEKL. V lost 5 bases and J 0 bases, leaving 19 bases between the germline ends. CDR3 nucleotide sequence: TGCGCCAGCAGCAAGACAAACGAATACACTCCTAACTATGGCTACACCTTC. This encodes CASSKTNEYTPNYGYTF.

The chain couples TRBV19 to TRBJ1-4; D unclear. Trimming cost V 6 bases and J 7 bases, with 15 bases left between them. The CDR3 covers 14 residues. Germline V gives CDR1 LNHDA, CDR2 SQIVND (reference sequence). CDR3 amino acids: CASSRTAAGEKLFF. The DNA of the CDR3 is TGTGCCAGTAGCAGAACCGCTGCGGGTGAAAAACTGTTTTTT. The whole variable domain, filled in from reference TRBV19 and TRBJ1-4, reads DGGITQSPKYLFRKEGQNVTLSCEQNLNHDAMYWYRQDPGQGLRLIYYSQIVNDFQKGDIAEGYSVSREKKESFPLTVTSAQKNPTAFYLCASSRTAAGEKLFFGSGTQLSVL.

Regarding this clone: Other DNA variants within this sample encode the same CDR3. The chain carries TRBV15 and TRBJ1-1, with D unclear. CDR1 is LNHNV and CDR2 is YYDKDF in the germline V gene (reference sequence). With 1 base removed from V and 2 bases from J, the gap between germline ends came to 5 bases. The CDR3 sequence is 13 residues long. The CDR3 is CATSRGGNTEAFF. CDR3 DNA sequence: TGTGCCACCAGCAGAGGTGGTAACACTGAAGCTTTCTTT.

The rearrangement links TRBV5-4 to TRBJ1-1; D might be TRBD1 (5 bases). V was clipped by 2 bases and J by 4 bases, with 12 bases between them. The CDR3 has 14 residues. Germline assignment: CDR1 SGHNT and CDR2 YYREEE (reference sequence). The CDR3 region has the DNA TGTGCCAGCAGCTTCGGGGGTTTGAGCACTGAAGCTTTCTTT. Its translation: CASSFGGLSTEAFF.

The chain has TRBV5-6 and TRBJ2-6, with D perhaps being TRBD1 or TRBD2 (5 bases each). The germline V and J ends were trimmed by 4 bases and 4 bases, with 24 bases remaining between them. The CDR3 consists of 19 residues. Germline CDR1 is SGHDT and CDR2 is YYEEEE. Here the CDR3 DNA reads TGTGCCAGCAGCCCCATTCGGGAAAGAGACAGAACCGGGGCCAACGTCCTGACTTTC. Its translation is CASSPIRERDRTGANVLTF. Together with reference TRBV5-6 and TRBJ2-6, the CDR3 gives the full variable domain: DAGVTQSPTHLIKTRGQQVTLRCSPKSGHDTVSWYQQALGQGPQFIFQYYEEEERQRGNFPDRFSGHQFPNYSSELNVNALLLGDSALYLCASSPIRERDRTGANVLTFGAGSRLTVL.

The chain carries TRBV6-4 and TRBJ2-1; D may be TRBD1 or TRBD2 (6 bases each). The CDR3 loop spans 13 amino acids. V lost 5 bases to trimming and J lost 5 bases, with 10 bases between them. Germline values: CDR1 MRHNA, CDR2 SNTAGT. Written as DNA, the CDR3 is TGTGCCAGCAGTCCGGGGGCCGACAATGAGCAGTTCTTC. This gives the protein CASSPGADNEQFF.

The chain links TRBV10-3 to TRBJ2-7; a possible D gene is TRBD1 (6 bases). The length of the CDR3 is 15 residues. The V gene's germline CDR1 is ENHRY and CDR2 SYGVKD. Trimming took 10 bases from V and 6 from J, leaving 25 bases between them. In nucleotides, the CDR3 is TGTGCCACCCAGGGGCAGGGGTTTAACGGCGGCGAGCAGTACTTC. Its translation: CATQGQGFNGGEQYF.

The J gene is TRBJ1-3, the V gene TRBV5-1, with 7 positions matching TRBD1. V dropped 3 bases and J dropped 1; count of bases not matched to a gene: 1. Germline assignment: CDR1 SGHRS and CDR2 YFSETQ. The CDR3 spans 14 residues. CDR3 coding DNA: TGCGCCAGCAGCTGGACAGGTTCTGGAAACACCATATATTTT. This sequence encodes CASSWTGSGNTIYF.

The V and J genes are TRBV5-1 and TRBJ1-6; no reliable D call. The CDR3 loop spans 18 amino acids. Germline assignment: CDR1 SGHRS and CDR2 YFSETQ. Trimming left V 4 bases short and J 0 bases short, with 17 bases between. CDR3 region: CASSAPRHSSSYNSPLHF. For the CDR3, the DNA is TGCGCCAGCAGCGCCCCGAGACACTCCAGCTCCTATAATTCACCCCTCCACTTT.

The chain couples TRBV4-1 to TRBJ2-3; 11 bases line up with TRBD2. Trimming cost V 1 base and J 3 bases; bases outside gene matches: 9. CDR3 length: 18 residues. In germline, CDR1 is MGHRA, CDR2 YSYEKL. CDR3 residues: CASSQASSASGGTDTQYF. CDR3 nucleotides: TGCGCCAGCAGCCAAGCGTCTTCGGCTAGCGGGGGGACAGATACGCAGTATTTT.

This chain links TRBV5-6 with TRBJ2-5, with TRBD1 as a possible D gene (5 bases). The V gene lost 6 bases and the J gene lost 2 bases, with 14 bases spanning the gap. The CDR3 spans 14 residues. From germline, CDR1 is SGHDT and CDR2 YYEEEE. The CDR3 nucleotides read TGTGCCAGCACCATGTCCCAGGGACAAGAGACCCAGTACTTC. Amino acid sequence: CASTMSQGQETQYF.

CDR3 amino acids: CASSQEPGGTGANVLTF. The CDR3 DNA sequence: TGCGCCAGCAGCCAAGAACCGGGCGGGACTGGGGCCAACGTCCTGACTTTC. The chain links TRBV4-3 to TRBJ2-6; tentatively, D is TRBD2 (6 bases). V lost 0 bases and J 2 bases, leaving 11 bases between the germline ends. Germline values: CDR1 LGHNA, CDR2 YSLEER. The CDR3 is 17 residues long.

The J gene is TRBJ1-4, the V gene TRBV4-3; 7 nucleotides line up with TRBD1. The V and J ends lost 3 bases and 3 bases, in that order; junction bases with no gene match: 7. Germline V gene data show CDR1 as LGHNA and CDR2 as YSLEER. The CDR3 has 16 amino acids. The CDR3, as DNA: TGCGCCAGCAGCCACCGACAGGGACCGTCTAATGAAAAACTGTTTTTT. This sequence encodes CASSHRQGPSNEKLFF.